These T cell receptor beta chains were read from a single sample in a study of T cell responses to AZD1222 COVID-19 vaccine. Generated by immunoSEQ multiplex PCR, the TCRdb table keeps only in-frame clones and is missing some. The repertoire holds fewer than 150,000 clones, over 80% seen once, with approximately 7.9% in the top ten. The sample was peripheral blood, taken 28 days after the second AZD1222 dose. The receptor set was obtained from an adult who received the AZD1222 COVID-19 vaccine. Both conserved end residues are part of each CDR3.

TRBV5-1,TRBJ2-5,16,CASRAGGKGPQETQYF
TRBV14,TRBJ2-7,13,CASSLSSRGEQYF
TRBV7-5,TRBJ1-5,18,CASPPRDKHFYSNQPQHF
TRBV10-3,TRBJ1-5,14,CAISTGTDNQPQHF
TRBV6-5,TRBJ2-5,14,CASRTSGDQETQYF
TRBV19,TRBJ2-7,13,CASSEQGAAEQYF
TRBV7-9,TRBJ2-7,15,CASSLEDLQTYEQYF
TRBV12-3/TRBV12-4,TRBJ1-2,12,CASSFLRGGYTF
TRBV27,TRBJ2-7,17,CASSLNRGTGLLSEQYF
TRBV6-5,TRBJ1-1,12,CASSYSGSEAFF
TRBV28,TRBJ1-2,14,CASSFNVPGGGYTF
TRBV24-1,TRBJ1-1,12,CATSDENTEAFF
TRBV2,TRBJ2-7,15,CASTPGGASSYEQYF
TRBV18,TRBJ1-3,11,CASREGNTIYF
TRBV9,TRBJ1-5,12,CADTGEDQPQHF
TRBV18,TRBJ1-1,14,CASSPGGAGTEAFF
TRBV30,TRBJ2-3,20,CACKPTSLLTGTQEADTQYF
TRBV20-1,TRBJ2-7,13,CSASSRTGGQQYF
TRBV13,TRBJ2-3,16,CASSYEGESSTDTQYF
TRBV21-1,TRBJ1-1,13,CASSNIEILRAFF
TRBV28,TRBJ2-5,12,CASSLPVETQYF
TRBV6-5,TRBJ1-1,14,CASSPGPLATEAFF
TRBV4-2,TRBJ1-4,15,CASSQDGRRDEKLFF
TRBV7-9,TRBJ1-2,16,CASSLEGGGRNYGYTF
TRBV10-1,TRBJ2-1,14,CASSVLTASDEQFF
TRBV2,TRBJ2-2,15,CASSATGAGTGELFF
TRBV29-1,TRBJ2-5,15,CSVGTGTGIQETQYF
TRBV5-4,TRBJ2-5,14,CASSKTGGEETQYF
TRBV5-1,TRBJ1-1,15,CASSLGQNMNTEAFF
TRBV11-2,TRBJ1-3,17,CASSLDRWDSSGNTIYF
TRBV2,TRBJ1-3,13,CASTWMVGNTIYF
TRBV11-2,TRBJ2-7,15,CASSSGYLRSYEQYF
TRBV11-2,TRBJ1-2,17,CASSLVGAKYQTYGYTF
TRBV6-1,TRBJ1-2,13,CASSEQGRWGYTF
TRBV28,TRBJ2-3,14,CASSDGGSTDTQYF
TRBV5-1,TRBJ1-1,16,CASSFDARGRNTEAFF
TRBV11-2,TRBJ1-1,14,CASSFRGMNTEAFF
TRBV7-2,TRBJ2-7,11,CASSTWGEQYF
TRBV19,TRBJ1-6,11,CASASNSPLHF
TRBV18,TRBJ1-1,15,CASSPNSGGGTEAFF
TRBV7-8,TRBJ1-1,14,CASSSGQPNTEAFF
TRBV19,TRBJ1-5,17,CASSFSDDRGLAQPQHF
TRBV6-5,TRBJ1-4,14,CASSPGQGDEKLFF
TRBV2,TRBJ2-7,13,CASKPDSSYEQYF
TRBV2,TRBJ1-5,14,CASTGTGIYQPQHF
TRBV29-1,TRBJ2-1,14,CSVGGSKIYNEQFF
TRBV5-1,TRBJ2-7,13,CASGNRGFDEQYF
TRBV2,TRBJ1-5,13,CASSLDSNQPQHF
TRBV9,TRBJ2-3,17,CASSVFSSGGALDTQYF
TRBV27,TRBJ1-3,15,CASSPTGYSGNTIYF
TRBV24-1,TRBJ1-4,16,CATSGGHPATNEKLFF
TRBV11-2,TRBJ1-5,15,CASSPGTLGGQPQHF
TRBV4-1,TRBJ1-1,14,CASSQPLANTEAFF
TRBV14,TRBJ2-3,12,CASSHGGDTQYF
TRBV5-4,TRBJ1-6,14,CASTLAGTNSPLHF